This T cell receptor (beta chain) appears in the sequencing data of a study of metastatic and nonmetastatic thyroid tumors. Looking at the study overall: The authors compared repertoires across blood and tumor or nodule tissue from malignant and benign thyroid patients.

In the source study's methods: Between-group CDR3 differences, defined by clinicopathological status, yielded a distant-metastasis classifier for papillary thyroid cancer. TCRdb used MiXCR to call clones anew from the PCR reads. What appears here as the V and J calls and clone size reflects TCRdb's work, not the paper's. The table includes over 40,000 clones, around 25% detected once. Broader study findings: Malignant tumors reportedly showed significantly higher TCR beta diversity than benign nodules in both blood and tumor.

This clone was counted only a few times. Its matching antigen is unknown. Nobody among the patients had been given any treatment before thyroid surgery. The source material was blood. The source is a male donor with papillary thyroid cancer or a benign thyroid nodule (not recorded which). Some clones in this sample may be carry-over from other donors' samples.

CDR3 in amino acids: CASSEAEGSTDTQYF. CDR3 nucleotide sequence: TGTGCCAGCAGTGAAGCGGAGGGGAGCACAGATACGCAGTATTTT. This sequence joins TRBV6-1 and TRBJ2-3; TRBD2 is a possible D gene (6 bases). Germline CDR1 is MNHNS and CDR2 is SASEGT. V dropped 0 bases and J dropped 0 bases, with 7 bases sitting between them. The CDR3 is made up of 15 amino acids.